This T cell receptor beta chain was found in a study of blood T cell repertoires in COVID-19. Participant-reported clinical history was the basis for cohort assignment. Original processing methods: Amplification from reference gene primers served as the basis for estimated nucleated cell counts. Generated by immunoSEQ multiplex PCR, the TCRdb table keeps only in-frame clones and is missing some. V, J and clone size reflect that table, while D and trimming were determined from the DNA. The sample shows hundreds of thousands of clones, roughly 88% of them seen only once. The receptor was isolated from a woman between 25 and 40 years old who had recovered from COVID-19. Sequenced material: PBMCs or T cells enriched from blood (not recorded which).

The CDR3 here is CASSLRVSGNTIYF. CDR3 in DNA: TGTGCCAGCAGTTTACGGGTCTCTGGAAACACCATATATTTT. The chain has TRBV27 and TRBJ1-3; D call uncertain. This CDR3 is built from 14 residues. Trimming left V 2 bases short and J 0 bases short, with 5 bases between. Germline-derived CDR1 and CDR2 are MNHEY and SMNVEV (reference sequence).